The entry below describes one T cell receptor (beta chain). The antigen remains unidentified. 60 Vbeta and 13 Jbeta primers were used in PCR. The protocol was immunoSEQ multiplex PCR, while the TCRdb copy is restricted to in-frame clones and leaves out a portion. Here the sample spans some 130,000 clones, around 83% being singletons. In germline, CDR1 is SNHLY, CDR2 FYNNEI. With 6 bases clipped from V and 5 bases from J, the junction kept 3 bases outside the gene matches. This CDR3 has 14 residues. The record originates from a study of cytomegalovirus exposure and HLA in healthy donors. General study findings and limits: With DRB1 most and HLA-C fewest, TCR association rates differed between HLA loci in a later analysis.

What was sequenced was PBMCs. The chain links TRBV2 to TRBJ1-5, with 11 bases identical to TRBD1. This sequence originates from a woman aged 30 to 39 in good health and CMV-seropositive. Here the CDR3 reads CASSPGQGDQPQHF. In DNA, the CDR3 is TGTGCCAGCAGCCCGGGACAGGGGGATCAGCCCCAGCATTTT. Combining the CDR3 with reference TRBV2 and TRBJ1-5 gives the whole variable domain EPEVTQTPSHQVTQMGQEVILRCVPISNHLYFYWYRQILGQKVEFLVSFYNNEISEKSEIFDDQFSVERPDGSNFTLKIRSTKLEDSAMYFCASSPGQGDQPQHFGDGTRLSIL.